The 19 T cell receptor beta chains in this list originate from one sample, sequenced in a study of cytomegalovirus exposure and HLA in healthy donors. In the PCR, 60 Vbeta and 13 Jbeta primers were used. Here immunoSEQ multiplex PCR was the method, and the copy in TCRdb shows in-frame clones only, minus some. The repertoire consists of approximately 220,000 clones, with about three quarters occurring once and the leading ten covering roughly 1.9%. Sample: PBMCs. The receptor source for this set is a male donor in good health and CMV-seronegative.

The rearrangement links TRBV30 to TRBJ2-6; 12 positions agree with TRBD1. With 4 bases clipped from V and 4 bases from J, the junction kept 17 bases outside the gene matches. This CDR3 spans 20 amino acids. Germline CDR1 reads GTSNPN; CDR2 reads SVGIG (reference sequence). CDR3 residues: CAWKRRRDRGLLSGANVLTF. Written as DNA, the CDR3 is TGTGCCTGGAAAAGGAGGCGGGACAGGGGGCTTCTCTCCGGGGCCAACGTCCTGACTTTC.

The chain employs TRBV18 and TRBJ2-3; 7 bases agree with TRBD1. CDR1 is KGHSH, CDR2 LQKENI, per germline. Trimming removed 1 base from V and 4 bases from J; junction bases left unmatched: 8. The length of the CDR3 is 16 residues. Written as DNA, the CDR3 is TGTGCCAGCTCACCACAAGTGACAGGGCGGGCAGATACGCAGTATTTT. Its protein is CASSPQVTGRADTQYF. The whole variable domain, filled in from reference TRBV18 and TRBJ2-3, reads NAGVMQNPRHLVRRRGQEARLRCSPMKGHSHVYWYRQLPEEGLKFMVYLQKENIIDESGMPKERFSAEFPKEGPSILRIQQVVRGDSAAYFCASSPQVTGRADTQYFGPGTRLTVL.

The rearrangement links TRBV7-6 to TRBJ2-2; D is possibly TRBD1 (6 bases). Germline V lookup: CDR1 SGHVS, CDR2 FNYEAQ. V shed 5 bases and J shed 10 bases, with 17 bases lying between them. CDR3 length equals 14 residues. CDR3 protein: CASSNPGQPEELFF. The DNA for the CDR3 is TGTGCCAGCAGCAATCCAGGACAGCCTGAGGAGCTGTTTTTT.

The genes are TRBV9 and TRBJ2-1, with TRBD1 as a possible D gene (6 bases). The CDR3 is 14 residues long. Looked up from germline, CDR1 is SGDLS and CDR2 is YYNGEE. Trimming removed 3 bases from V and 4 bases from J, with 11 bases in between. The CDR3 DNA reads TGTGCCAGCAGCGCCGGAACAGGGTACAATGAGCAGTTCTTC. It encodes CASSAGTGYNEQFF.

This clone was seen only a few times. This sample includes further DNA sequences coding for the same CDR3. The rearrangement uses TRBV5-1 and TRBJ2-3; D is unclear. The CDR3 sequence is 12 residues long. V was shortened by 0 bases and J by 5 bases, with 4 bases between the two germline ends. Looked up from germline, CDR1 is SGHRS and CDR2 is YFSETQ. CDR3 protein: CASSLAGDTQYF. The CDR3 DNA sequence: TGCGCCAGCAGCTTGGCCGGAGATACGCAGTATTTT.

CDR3 region: CASSEQGASYEQYF. For the CDR3, the DNA is TGTGCCAGCAGTGAACAGGGGGCGTCCTACGAGCAGTACTTC. This chain joins TRBV6-1 and TRBJ2-7; 8 nucleotides agree with TRBD1. With 2 bases clipped from V and 1 base from J, the junction kept 1 base outside the gene matches. This CDR3 spans 14 amino acids. Germline V lookup: CDR1 MNHNS, CDR2 SASEGT.

DNA for the CDR3: TGTGCCAGCAGCTCAAGCCCCGGGTCATACCCCTCCTATGGCTACACCTTC. It specifies CASSSSPGSYPSYGYTF. The V gene is TRBV7-2, the J gene TRBJ1-2, with D unclear. The germline V gene encodes CDR1 SGHTA and CDR2 FQGNSA. The length of the CDR3 is 17 residues. V was cut by 4 bases and J by 4 bases, with 22 bases left in between.

A single count supports this clone. This chain uses TRBV19 with TRBJ2-1; D not resolved. Germline values: CDR1 LNHDA, CDR2 SQIVND (reference sequence). Trimming took off 6 bases at V and 3 bases at J, with 9 bases between the two ends. The CDR3 spans 13 residues. This chain's CDR3 is CASSMTRYNEQFF. The DNA for the CDR3 is TGTGCCAGTAGCATGACTCGCTACAATGAGCAGTTCTTC.

This clone was seen a handful of times. Here the CDR3 DNA reads TGTGCCACTAGCCCCGGCGCGGGAGAAGGAGGTGAGCAGTTCTTC. This translates into CATSPGAGEGGEQFF. The chain combines TRBV27 with TRBJ2-1, with TRBD2 matching 7 bases. CDR3 size: 15 residues. Germline V CDR1 and CDR2: MNHEY, SMNVEV (reference sequence). Germline trimming cut 10 bases from V and 9 bases from J; bases unmatched to any gene: 18.

The V call is TRBV28, the J call TRBJ2-7; 10 bases are shared with TRBD2. CDR3 length: 19 amino acids. Germline lookup yields CDR1 MDHEN and CDR2 SYDVKM. V shed 2 bases and J 2 bases; nucleotides not matched to a gene: 15. The CDR3 coding sequence is TGTGCCAGCAGTTTAAATACCGGGACTAGCGATCCAGGGACCTACGAGCAGTACTTC. Protein: CASSLNTGTSDPGTYEQYF.

This chain uses TRBV6-5 with TRBJ2-7, with D perhaps matching TRBD1 (5 bases). The CDR3 extends over 16 amino acids. Germline V gene lookup returns CDR1 MNHEY and CDR2 SVGAGI. Trimming removed 2 bases from V and 2 bases from J, with 16 bases in between. The CDR3 DNA follows: TGTGCCAGCAGTTACGCTAAGACAGCTCCTACCTACGAGCAGTACTTC. Its translation is CASSYAKTAPTYEQYF.

The J gene is TRBJ1-1, the V gene TRBV30; tentatively, D is TRBD1 (5 bases). CDR1 GTSNPN and CDR2 SVGIG come from the germline V gene (reference sequence). The CDR3 is made up of 10 amino acids. V was shortened by 7 bases and J by 11 bases, with 14 bases between the two germline ends. CDR3 in DNA: TGTGCCTCCCCCGGGGGAGGCGCTTTCTTT. Translating it yields CASPGGGAFF.

This chain joins TRBV15 and TRBJ2-1, with 9 bases aligning to TRBD2. The CDR3 contains 17 residues. The V gene end was trimmed by 1 base and the J gene end by 7 bases; junction bases not matched to a gene: 11. Germline V CDR1 and CDR2: LNHNV, YYDKDF (reference sequence). CDR3 nucleotides: TGTGCCACCAGCAGAGTGTTAGGGCTAGCGGGAAAGAATGAGCAGTTCTTC. Protein sequence: CATSRVLGLAGKNEQFF.

The genes are TRBV27 and TRBJ2-5; D ambiguous. The J call is in doubt because the DNA end fits TRBJ2-7 better. CDR1 is MNHEY, CDR2 SMNVEV, per germline (reference sequence). This CDR3 spans 14 amino acids. CDR3 sequence reads: CASSFTPFDYEQYF. The CDR3 nucleotides are TGTGCCAGCAGTTTTACTCCCTTTGACTACGAGCAGTACTTC.

This clone was detected only a few times. The CDR3 region has the DNA TGTGCCAGCAGCTTGAGAGAAGCAGGCGGGAATCAGCCCCAGCATTTT. The encoded protein is CASSLREAGGNQPQHF. The V gene is TRBV5-6, the J gene TRBJ1-5; D call uncertain. Germline lookup yields CDR1 SGHDT and CDR2 YYEEEE. CDR3 length: 16 amino acids. With 1 base removed from V and 4 bases from J, the gap between germline ends came to 15 bases.

J is TRBJ2-4 and V is TRBV4-3; D might be TRBD1 (8 bases). V shed 5 bases and J shed 1 base, with 21 bases lying between them. The CDR3 sequence is 18 residues long. CDR1 is LGHNA and CDR2 is YSLEER in the germline V gene. The DNA for the CDR3 is TGCGCCAGCAGCTACACAGGGGGGGGGCGCACGGCCAAAAACATTCAGTACTTC. Translated, it gives CASSYTGGGRTAKNIQYF.

This clone was seen a handful of times. V usage is TRBV1 and J usage is TRBJ2-5; TRBD2 is the table's D call and was not checked against the DNA. TRBV1 is tagged as a pseudogene. CDR3 length: 16 residues. The CDR3: CTSSQASIMGQETQYF. The CDR3 DNA follows: TGCACCAGCAGCCAGGCTAGTATCATGGGCCAAGAGACCCAGTACTTC.

The chain joins TRBV28 to TRBJ1-1, with D uncertain. V lost 5 bases and J 0 bases, leaving 4 bases between the germline ends. This CDR3 contains 12 residues. CDR1 MDHEN and CDR2 SYDVKM come from the germline V gene. The CDR3 loop reads CASSVMNTEAFF. The CDR3 nucleotides are TGTGCCAGCAGTGTAATGAACACTGAAGCTTTCTTT.

V usage is TRBV27 and J usage is TRBJ2-1; no definite D call. Looked up from germline, CDR1 is MNHEY and CDR2 is SMNVEV (reference sequence). Trimming left V 5 bases short and J 2 bases short, with 13 bases between. The CDR3 loop spans 15 amino acids. The CDR3 spells CASSQVRDPYNEQFF. The CDR3 nucleotides read TGTGCCAGCAGTCAGGTCAGAGACCCCTACAATGAGCAGTTCTTC.